This TCR beta chain was found in a study of OX40 agonist ivuxolimab in advanced cancers. Overall study findings and caveats: Partial responders treated at 0.1-3.0 mg/kg exhibited clonal expansion among the lowest measured.

Note on this clone: Antigen unknown.

Here immunoSEQ multiplex PCR was the method, and the copy in TCRdb shows in-frame clones only, minus some. The data show fewer than 50,000 clones, about 88% seen once. CDR1 is SGHAT, CDR2 FQDESV, per germline (reference sequence). V lost 2 bases to trimming and J lost 6 bases, with 16 bases between them. This CDR3 is 16 amino acids long. This receptor was taken from an adult with an advanced solid tumor such as melanoma, head and neck, liver or kidney cancer. The chain carries TRBV11-1 and TRBJ2-2; D is unclear. The sequences come from CD4+ or CD8+ T cells sorted from blood, collected in a trial of the OX40 agonist ivuxolimab. The DNA of the CDR3 is TGTGCCAGCAGCTTAAATTGGGCCCCCTCACCCGGGGAGCTGTTTTTT. It is translated as CASSLNWAPSPGELFF.